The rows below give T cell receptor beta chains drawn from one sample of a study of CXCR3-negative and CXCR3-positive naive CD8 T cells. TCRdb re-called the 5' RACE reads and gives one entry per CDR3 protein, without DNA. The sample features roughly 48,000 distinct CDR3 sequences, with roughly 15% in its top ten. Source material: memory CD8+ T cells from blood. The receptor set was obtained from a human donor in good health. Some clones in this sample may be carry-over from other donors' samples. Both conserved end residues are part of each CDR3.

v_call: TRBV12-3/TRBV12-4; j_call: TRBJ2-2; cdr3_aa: CASSSGANTGELFF
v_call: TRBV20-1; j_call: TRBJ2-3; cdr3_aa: CSASDAYTDTQYF
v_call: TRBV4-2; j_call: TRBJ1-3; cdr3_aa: CASSQGQGALENTIYF
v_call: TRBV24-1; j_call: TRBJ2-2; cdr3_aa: CATSDGADTGELFF
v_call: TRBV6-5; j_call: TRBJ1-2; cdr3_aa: CASSYSRTANYGYTF
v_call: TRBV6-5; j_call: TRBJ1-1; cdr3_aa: CASSYTVNTEAFF
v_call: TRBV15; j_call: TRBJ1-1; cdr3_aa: CATASGPPNTEAFF
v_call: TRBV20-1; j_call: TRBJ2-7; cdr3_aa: CSARGGAIREQYF
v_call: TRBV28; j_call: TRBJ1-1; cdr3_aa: CASSFHSIGPQNTEAFF
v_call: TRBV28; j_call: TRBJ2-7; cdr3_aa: CASSDPRDVSYEQYF
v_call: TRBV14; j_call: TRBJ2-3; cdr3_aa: CASSHRGVVTDTQYF
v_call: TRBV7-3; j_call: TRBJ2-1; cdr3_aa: CASSFLTVSNEQFF
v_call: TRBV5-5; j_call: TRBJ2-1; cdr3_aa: CASSLDWVGGDEQFF
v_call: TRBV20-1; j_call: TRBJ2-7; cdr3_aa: CSAPWGQTYEQYF
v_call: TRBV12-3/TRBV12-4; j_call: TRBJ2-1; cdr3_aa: CASSRNNEQFF
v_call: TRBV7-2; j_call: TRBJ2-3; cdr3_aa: CASSLARSSTDTQYF
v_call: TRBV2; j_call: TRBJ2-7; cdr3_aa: CASSAVGGSYEQYF
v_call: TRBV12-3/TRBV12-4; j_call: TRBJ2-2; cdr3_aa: CASSFSAGPKSGELFF
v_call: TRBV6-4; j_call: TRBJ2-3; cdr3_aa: CASSNGGHSTDTQYF
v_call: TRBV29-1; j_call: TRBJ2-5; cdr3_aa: CSVESYQETQYF
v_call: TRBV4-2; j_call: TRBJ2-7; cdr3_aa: CASSQDSGTAAYEQYF
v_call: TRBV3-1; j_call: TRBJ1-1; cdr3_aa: CASSQDRTFGILNTEAFF
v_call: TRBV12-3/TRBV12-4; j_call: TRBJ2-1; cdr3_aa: CASSLFGAGLAANNEQFF
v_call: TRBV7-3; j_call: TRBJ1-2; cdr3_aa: CASSSTGGTAGYTF
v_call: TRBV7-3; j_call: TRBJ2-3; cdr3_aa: CASSRSGGAGITDTQYF
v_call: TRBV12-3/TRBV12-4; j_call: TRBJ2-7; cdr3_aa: CASSFWAGLYYEQYF
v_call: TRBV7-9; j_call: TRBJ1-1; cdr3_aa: CASSPAGQGTAFF
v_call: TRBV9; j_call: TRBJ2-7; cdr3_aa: CASSGTSGSYEQYF
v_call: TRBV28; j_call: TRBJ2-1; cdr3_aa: CASRESGGYNEQFF
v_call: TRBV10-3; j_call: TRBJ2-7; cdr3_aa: CAISGLFLYEQYF
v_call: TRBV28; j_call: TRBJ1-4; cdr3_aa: CASSFLEVQTNEKLFF
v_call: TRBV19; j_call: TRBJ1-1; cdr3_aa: CATSYGGGTEAFF
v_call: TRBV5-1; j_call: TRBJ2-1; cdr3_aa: CASSRAGHGYNEQFF
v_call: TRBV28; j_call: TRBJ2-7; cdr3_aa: CASSPSGSSYEQYF
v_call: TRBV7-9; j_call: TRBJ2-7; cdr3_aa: CASSLPQGPLTYEQYF
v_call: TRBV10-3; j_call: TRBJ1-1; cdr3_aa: CAISESTSGPEAFF
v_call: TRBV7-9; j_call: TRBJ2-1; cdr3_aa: CASSLLAGGYNEQFF
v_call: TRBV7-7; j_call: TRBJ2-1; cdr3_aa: CASSLAPGTSGYNEQFF
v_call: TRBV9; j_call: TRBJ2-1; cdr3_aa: CASSDPTGTSLYNEQFF
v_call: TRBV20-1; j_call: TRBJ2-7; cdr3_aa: CSALSGKVYEQYF
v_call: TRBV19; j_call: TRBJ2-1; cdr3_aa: CASSVSGRDNEQFF
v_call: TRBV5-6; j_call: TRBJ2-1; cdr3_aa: CASSFFNEQFF
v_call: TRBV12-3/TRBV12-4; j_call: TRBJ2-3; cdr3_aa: CASSPPGQDSTDTQYF
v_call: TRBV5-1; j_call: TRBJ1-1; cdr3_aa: CASSWPPQGYTEAFF
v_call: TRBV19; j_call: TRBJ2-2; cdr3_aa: CAVDRYTGELFF
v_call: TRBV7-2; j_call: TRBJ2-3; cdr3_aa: CASSGLAHTQYF
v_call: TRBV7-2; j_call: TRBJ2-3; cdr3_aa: CASSEGQLAVDTQYF
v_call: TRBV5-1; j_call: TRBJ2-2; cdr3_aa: CASSLGQTNTGELFF
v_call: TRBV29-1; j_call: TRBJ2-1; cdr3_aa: CSVEGSSYNEQFF
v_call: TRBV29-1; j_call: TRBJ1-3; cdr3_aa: CSAGGPSGNTIYF
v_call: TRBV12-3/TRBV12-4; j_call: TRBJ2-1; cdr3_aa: CASSFSTSGPNEQFF
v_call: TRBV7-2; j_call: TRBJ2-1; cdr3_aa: CASSLAGGVYNEQFF
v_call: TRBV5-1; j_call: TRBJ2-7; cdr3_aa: CASSSSGSYEQYF
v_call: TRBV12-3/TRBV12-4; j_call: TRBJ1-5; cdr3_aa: CASSFGGNQPQHF
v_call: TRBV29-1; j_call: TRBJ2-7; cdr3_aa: CSVVASGTSGSKGYEQYF